This paragraph reports one TCR beta chain. The CDR3 loop spans 14 amino acids. CDR1 SGHRS and CDR2 YFSETQ come from the germline V gene. With 0 bases removed from V and 4 bases from J, the gap between germline ends came to 8 bases. This entry belongs to a study of T cells in localized non-small cell lung cancer. Measured with immunoSEQ multiplex PCR; TCRdb has only the in-frame clones, and not every one. Among roughly 39,000 clones, 91% were seen once, and the ten largest hold over 9.5%. V usage is TRBV5-1 and J usage is TRBJ1-3; D is ambiguous. The sequence came from a woman aged 35 to 70 with stage II lung adenocarcinoma. Specimen: PBMCs, collected before any cancer treatment. The CDR3, as DNA: TGCGCCAGCAGCTTGGAATATTCGGGAAACACCATATATTTT. Protein product: CASSLEYSGNTIYF.